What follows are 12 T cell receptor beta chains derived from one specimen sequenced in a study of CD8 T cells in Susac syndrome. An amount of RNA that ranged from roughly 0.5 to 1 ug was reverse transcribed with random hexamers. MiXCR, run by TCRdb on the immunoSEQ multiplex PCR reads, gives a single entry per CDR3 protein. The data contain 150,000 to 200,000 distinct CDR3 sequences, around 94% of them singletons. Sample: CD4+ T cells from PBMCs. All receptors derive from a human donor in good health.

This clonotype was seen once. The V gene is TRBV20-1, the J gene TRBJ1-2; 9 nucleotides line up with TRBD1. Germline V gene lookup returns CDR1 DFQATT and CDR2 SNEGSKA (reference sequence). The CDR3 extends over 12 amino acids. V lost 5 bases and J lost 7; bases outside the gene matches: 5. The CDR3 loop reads CSAHRGLAGYTF. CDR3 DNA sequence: TGCAGTGCTCACAGGGGGCTGGCTGGCTACACCTTC.

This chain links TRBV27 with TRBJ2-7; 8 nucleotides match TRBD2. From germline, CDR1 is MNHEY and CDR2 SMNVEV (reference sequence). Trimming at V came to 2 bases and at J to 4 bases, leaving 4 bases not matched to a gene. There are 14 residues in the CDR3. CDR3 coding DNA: TGTGCCAGCAGTTTAGCAAGCGGGGGTTACGAGCAGTACTTC. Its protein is CASSLASGGYEQYF.

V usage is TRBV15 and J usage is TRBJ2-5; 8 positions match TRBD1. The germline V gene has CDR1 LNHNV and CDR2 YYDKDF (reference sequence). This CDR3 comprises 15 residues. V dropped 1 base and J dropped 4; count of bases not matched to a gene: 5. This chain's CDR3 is CATSRARQGRETQYF. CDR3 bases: TGTGCCACCAGCAGAGCCCGACAGGGGCGAGAGACCCAGTACTTC.

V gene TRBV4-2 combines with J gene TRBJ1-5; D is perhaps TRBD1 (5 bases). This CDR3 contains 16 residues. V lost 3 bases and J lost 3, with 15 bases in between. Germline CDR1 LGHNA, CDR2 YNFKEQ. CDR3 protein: CASSQAAQGPNQPQHF. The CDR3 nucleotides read TGTGCCAGCAGCCAGGCCGCGCAGGGCCCCAATCAGCCCCAGCATTTT.

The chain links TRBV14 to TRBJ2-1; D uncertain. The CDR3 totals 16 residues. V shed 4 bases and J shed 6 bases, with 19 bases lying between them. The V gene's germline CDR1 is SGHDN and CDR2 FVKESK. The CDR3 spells CASSPLIAGRSNEQFF. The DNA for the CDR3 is TGTGCCAGCAGCCCACTCATTGCAGGTCGTTCCAATGAGCAGTTCTTC.

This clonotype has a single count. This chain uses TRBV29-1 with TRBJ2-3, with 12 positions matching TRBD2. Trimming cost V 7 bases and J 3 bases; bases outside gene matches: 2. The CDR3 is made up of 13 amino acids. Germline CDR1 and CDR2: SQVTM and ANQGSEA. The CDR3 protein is CSETSGGTDTQYF. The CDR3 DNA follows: TGCAGCGAAACTAGCGGGGGGACAGATACGCAGTATTTT.

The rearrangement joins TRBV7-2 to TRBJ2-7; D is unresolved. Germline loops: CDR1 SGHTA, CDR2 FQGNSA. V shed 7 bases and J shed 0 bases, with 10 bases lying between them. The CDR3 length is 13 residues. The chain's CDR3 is CASKADISYEQYF. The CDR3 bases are TGTGCCAGCAAAGCTGACATCTCCTACGAGCAGTACTTC.

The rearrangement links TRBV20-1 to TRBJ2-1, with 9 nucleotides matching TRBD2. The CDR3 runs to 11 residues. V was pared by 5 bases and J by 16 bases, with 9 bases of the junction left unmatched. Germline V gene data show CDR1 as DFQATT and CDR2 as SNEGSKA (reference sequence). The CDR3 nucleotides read TGCAGTGCTCCCCTAGCGGGGAAGGGATTCTTC. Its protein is CSAPLAGKGFF.

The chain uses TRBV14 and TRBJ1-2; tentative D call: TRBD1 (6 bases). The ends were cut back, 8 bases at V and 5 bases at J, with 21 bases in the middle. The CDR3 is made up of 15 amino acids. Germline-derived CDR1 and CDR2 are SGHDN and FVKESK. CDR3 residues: CASRPVGQRSYGYTF. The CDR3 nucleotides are TGTGCCAGCCGACCGGTAGGACAGCGATCTTATGGCTACACCTTC.

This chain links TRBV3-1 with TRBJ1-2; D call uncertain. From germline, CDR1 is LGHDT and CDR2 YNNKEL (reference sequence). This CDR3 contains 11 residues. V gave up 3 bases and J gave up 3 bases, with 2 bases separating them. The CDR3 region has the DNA TGTGCCAGCAGCCACGACTATGGCTACACCTTC. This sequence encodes CASSHDYGYTF.

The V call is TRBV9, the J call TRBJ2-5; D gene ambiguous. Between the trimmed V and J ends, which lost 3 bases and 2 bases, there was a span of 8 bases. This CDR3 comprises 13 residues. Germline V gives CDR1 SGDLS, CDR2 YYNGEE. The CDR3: CASSGRYQETQYF. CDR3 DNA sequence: TGTGCCAGCAGCGGACGGTATCAAGAGACCCAGTACTTC.

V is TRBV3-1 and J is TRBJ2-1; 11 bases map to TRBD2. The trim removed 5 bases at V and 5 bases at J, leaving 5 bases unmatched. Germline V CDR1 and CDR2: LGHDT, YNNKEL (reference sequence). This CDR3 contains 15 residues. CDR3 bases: TGTGCCAGCAGCGAGGGGACTAGCGGAAACAATGAGCAGTTCTTC. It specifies CASSEGTSGNNEQFF.